A selection of T cell receptor beta chains follows, all from one sample in a study of T cells in Graves' hyperthyroidism and ophthalmopathy. Via MiXCR, TCRdb re-called the multiplex PCR reads, giving one row per CDR3 protein. The table has about 560,000 distinct CDR3 sequences, approximately 14% seen once; the top ten hold about 7%. Sequenced: blood. The receptors were gathered from a woman under 40 with Graves' hyperthyroidism. CDR3s include the opening cysteine and the closing phenylalanine or tryptophan. D genes are given only for firm matches. Clone size, where shown, is once, few, many, or a class for clones that have expanded.

abundance	d_gene	v_gene	j_gene	CDR3aa	CDR3nt
many	NA	TRBV12-3/TRBV12-4	TRBJ2-3	CASSPFAGTDTQYF	TGTGCCAGCAGTCCTTTTGCGGGCACAGATACGCAGTATTTT
NA	NA	TRBV7-9	TRBJ2-3	CASNLGSRLGTQYF	TGTGCCAGCAACTTGGGTTCGAGATTGGGTACGCAGTATTTT
many	NA	TRBV28	TRBJ2-7	CASSPRLAYEQYF	TGTGCCAGCAGTCCTCGTCTGGCCTACGAGCAGTACTTC
few	NA	TRBV14	TRBJ2-7	CASSQGQVFRDEQYF	TGTGCCAGCAGCCAAGGACAGGTATTCCGCGACGAGCAGTACTTC
few	TRBD2	TRBV19	TRBJ2-2	CASSIRLAGGSNTGELFF	TGTGCCAGTAGTATAAGGCTAGCGGGAGGATCGAACACCGGGGAGCTGTTTTTT
many	TRBD2	TRBV10-3	TRBJ2-7	CAISGLGSGRAHEQYF	TGTGCCATCAGTGGCCTGGGTAGCGGGAGGGCGCACGAGCAGTACTTC
many	NA	TRBV10-3	TRBJ2-7	CAISESTRGSYEQYF	TGTGCCATCAGTGAGTCCACTAGGGGGTCCTACGAGCAGTACTTC
NA	TRBD2	TRBV4-1	TRBJ2-3	CASSQSIAGGSDTQYF	TGCGCCAGCAGCCAAAGTATAGCGGGAGGATCAGATACGCAGTATTTT
few	TRBD1	TRBV13	TRBJ2-2	CASSSGQGITGELFF	TGTGCCAGCAGCTCGGGACAGGGTATCACCGGGGAGCTGTTTTTT
NA	TRBD1	TRBV27	TRBJ2-7	CASGLQSSGTGASYEQYF	TGTGCCAGCGGTTTACAGTCTTCCGGAACAGGGGCATCCTACGAGCAGTACTTC
few	TRBD2	TRBV19	TRBJ2-2	CASSGAAGKNTGELFF	TGTGCCAGTAGTGGCGCAGCGGGGAAGAACACCGGGGAGCTGTTTTTT
NA	NA	TRBV11-2	TRBJ2-1	CASSFGLARGRSSYNEQFF	TGTGCCAGCAGCTTTGGGTTGGCGAGGGGCCGGAGCTCCTACAATGAGCAGTTCTTC
many	TRBD1	TRBV28	TRBJ1-2	CASSSKAVGQRTYGYTF	TGTGCCAGCAGCTCAAAAGCCGTGGGACAGAGAACCTATGGCTACACCTTC
many	NA	TRBV3-1	TRBJ2-3	CASSQRAIDTQYF	TGTGCCAGCAGCCAACGGGCGATAGATACGCAGTATTTT
NA	TRBD2	TRBV4-1	TRBJ2-3	CASSQLLAGVTDTQYF	TGCGCCAGCAGCCAACTTCTAGCGGGAGTCACAGATACGCAGTATTTT
many	TRBD1	TRBV11-3	TRBJ2-3	CASSSNRGNTQYF	TGTGCCAGCAGTTCGAACAGGGGGAATACGCAGTATTTT
NA	NA	TRBV19	TRBJ2-1	CASSPTPALYNEQFF	TGTGCCAGTAGTCCTACACCGGCCTTGTACAATGAGCAGTTCTTC